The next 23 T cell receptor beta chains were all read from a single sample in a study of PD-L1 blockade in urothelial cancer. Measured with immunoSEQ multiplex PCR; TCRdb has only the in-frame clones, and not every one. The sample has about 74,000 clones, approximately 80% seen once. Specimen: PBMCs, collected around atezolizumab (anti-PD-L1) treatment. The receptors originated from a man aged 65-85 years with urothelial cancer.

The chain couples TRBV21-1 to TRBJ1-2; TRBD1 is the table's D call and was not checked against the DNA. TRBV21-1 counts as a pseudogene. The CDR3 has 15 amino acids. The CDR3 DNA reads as TGTGCCAGCAGCCTAATAAGGCAGGGCCCCTATGGCTACACCTTC. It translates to CASSLIRQGPYGYTF.

This chain's CDR3 is CASSQDMDRGRLINEQYF. CDR3 DNA: TGTGCCAGCAGCCAAGATATGGACAGGGGGCGTTTAATAAACGAGCAGTACTTC. The chain uses TRBV14 and TRBJ2-7; the match to TRBD1 covers 11 bases. The germline V gene has CDR1 SGHDN and CDR2 FVKESK. CDR3 length: 18 residues. J gave up 5 bases and V 0 bases, and 12 bases lay outside the gene matches.

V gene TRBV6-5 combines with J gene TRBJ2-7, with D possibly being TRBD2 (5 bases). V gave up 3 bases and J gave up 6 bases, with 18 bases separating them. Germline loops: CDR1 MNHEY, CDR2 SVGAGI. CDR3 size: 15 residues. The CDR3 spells CASSYDAGPTSEQYF. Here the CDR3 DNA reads TGTGCCAGCAGTTATGACGCGGGCCCTACTTCCGAGCAGTACTTC.

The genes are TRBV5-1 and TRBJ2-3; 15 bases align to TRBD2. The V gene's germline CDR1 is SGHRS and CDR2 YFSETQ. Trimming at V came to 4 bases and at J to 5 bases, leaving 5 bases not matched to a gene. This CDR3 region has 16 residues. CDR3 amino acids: CASSPGLAGGLDTQYF. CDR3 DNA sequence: TGCGCCAGCAGCCCGGGACTAGCGGGAGGTTTAGATACGCAGTATTTT.

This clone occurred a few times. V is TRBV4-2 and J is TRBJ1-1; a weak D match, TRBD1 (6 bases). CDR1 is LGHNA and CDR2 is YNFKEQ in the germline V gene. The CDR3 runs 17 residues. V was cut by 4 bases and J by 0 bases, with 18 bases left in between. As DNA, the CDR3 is TGTGCCAGCAGCCCCACCCGATCCCAGGGGATGAACACTGAAGCTTTCTTT. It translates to CASSPTRSQGMNTEAFF.

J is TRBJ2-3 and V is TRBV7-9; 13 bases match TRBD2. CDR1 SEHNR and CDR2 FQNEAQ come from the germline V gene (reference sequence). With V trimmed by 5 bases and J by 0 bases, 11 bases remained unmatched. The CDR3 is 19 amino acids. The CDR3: CASSTIPGLAGTSTDTQYF. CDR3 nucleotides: TGTGCCAGCAGCACGATTCCGGGACTAGCGGGAACTAGCACAGATACGCAGTATTTT.

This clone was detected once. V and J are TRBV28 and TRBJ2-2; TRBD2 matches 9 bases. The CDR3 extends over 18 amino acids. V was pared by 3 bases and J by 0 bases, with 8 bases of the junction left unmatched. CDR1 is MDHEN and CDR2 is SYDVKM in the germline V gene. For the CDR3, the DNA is TGTGCCAGCAGTTTCACATCCCAGCGGGGGGCGAACACCGGGGAGCTGTTTTTT. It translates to CASSFTSQRGANTGELFF.

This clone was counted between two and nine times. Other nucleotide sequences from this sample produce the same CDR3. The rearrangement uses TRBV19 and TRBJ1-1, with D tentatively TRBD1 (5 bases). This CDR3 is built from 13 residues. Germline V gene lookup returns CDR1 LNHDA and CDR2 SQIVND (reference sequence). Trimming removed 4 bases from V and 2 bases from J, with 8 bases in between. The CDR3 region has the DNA TGTGCCAGTAGTACGACAGTAAACACTGAAGCTTTCTTT. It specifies CASSTTVNTEAFF.

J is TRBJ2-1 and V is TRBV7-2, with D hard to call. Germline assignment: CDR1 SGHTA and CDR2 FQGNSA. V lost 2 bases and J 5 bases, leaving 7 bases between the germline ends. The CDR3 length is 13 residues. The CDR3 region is CASSLKSNNEQFF. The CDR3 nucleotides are TGTGCCAGCAGCTTAAAAAGCAACAATGAGCAGTTCTTC. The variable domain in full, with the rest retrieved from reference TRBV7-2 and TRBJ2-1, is GAGVSQSPSNKVTEKGKDVELRCDPISGHTALYWYRQSLGQGLEFLIYFQGNSAPDKSGLPSDRFSAERTGGSVSTLTIQRTQQEDSAVYLCASSLKSNNEQFFGPGTRLTVL.

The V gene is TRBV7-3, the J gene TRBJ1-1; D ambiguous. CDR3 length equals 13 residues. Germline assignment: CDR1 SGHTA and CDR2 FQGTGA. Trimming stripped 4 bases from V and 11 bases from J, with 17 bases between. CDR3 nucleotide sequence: TGTGCCAGCAGCTCCTCCTCCGTTTCGTTGGCTTTCTTT. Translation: CASSSSSVSLAFF.

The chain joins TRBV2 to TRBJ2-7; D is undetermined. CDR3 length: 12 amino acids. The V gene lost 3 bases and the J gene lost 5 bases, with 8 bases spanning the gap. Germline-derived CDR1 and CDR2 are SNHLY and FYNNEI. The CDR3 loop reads CASSEGLDEQYF. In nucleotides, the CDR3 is TGTGCCAGCAGTGAGGGCCTCGACGAGCAGTACTTC.

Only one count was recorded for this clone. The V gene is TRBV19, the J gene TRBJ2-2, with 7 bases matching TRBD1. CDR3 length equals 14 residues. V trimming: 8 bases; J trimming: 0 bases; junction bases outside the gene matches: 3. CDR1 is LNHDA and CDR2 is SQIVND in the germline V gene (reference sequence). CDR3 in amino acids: CASSGTANTGELFF. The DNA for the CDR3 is TGTGCCAGTTCCGGGACAGCGAACACCGGGGAGCTGTTTTTT.

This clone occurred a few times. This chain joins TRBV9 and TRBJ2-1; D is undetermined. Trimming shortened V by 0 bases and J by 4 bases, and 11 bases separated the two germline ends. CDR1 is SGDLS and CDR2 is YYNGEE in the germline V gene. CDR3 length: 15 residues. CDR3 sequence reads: CASSVDSRNYNEQFF. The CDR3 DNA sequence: TGTGCCAGCAGCGTAGACTCCCGTAATTACAATGAGCAGTTCTTC.

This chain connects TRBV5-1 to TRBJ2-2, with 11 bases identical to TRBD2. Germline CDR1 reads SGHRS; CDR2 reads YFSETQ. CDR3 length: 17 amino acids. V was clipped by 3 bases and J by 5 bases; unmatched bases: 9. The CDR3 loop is CASSSGASGRTTGELFF. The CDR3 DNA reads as TGCGCCAGCAGCTCGGGAGCTAGCGGGAGGACGACCGGGGAGCTGTTTTTT.

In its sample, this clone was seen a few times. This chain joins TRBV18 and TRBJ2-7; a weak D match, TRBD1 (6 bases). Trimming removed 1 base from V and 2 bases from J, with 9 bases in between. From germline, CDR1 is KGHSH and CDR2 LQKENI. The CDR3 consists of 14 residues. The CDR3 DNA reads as TGTGCCAGCTCACCACTCCAGGGGACCTACGAGCAGTACTTC. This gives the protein CASSPLQGTYEQYF.

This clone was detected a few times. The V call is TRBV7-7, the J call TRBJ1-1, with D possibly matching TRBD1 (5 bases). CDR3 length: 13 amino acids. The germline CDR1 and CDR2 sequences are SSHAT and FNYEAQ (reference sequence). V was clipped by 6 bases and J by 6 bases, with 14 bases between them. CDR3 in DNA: TGTGCCAGCAGTCAAGAAAGGGACTCTGAAGCTTTCTTT. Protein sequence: CASSQERDSEAFF.

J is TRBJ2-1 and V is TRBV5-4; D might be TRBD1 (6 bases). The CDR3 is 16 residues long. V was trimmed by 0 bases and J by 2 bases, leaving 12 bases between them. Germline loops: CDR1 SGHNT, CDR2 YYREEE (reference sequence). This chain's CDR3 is CASSLVGASPYNEQFF. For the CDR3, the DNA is TGTGCCAGCAGCTTGGTGGGGGCCTCCCCCTACAATGAGCAGTTCTTC.

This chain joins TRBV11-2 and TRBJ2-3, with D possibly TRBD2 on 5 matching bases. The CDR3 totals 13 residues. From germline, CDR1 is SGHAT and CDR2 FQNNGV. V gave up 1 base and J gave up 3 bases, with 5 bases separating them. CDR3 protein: CASSLGTTDTQYF. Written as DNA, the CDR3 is TGTGCCAGCAGCTTAGGGACTACAGATACGCAGTATTTT.

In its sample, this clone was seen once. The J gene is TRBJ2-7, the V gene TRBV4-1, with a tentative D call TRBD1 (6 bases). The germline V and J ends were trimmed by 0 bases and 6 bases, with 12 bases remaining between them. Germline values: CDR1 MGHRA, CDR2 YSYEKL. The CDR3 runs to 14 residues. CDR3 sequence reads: CASSQEWGLGEQYF. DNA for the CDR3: TGCGCCAGCAGCCAAGAATGGGGGCTGGGCGAGCAGTACTTC.

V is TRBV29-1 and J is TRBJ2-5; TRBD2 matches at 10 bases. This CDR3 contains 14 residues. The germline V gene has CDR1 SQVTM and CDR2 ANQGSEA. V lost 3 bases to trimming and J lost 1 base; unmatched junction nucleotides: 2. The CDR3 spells CSVEIAGGQETQYF. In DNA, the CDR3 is TGCAGCGTTGAGATAGCGGGAGGCCAAGAGACCCAGTACTTC.

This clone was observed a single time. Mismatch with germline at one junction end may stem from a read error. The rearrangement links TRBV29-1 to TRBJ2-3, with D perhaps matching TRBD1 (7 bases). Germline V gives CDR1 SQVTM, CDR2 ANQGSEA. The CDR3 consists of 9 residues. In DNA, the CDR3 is TGCAGCGTGGAGGGACAGTCCCCTTTT. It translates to CSVEGQSPF.

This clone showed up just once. The CDR3 reads CASSGGVEAFF. The DNA for the CDR3 is TGCGCCAGCAGTGGGGGCGTTGAAGCTTTCTTT. The chain links TRBV10-2 to TRBJ1-1; D perhaps matches TRBD1 (5 bases). V gave up 4 bases and J gave up 7 bases, with 7 bases separating them. CDR3 length: 11 residues. CDR1 is WSHSY and CDR2 is SAAADI in the germline V gene.

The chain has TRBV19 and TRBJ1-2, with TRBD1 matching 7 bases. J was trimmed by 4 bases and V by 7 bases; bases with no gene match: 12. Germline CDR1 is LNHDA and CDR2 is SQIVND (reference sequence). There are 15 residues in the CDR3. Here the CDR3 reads CASITTGTAPYGYTF. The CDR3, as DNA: TGTGCCAGTATCACGACCGGGACAGCTCCCTATGGCTACACCTTC.